This record concerns one TCR beta chain sequence. Under the authors' procedure: Counts of nucleated cells, estimated from reference gene primer amplification, were obtained. TCRdb's table, derived via immunoSEQ multiplex PCR, lists solely in-frame clones and lacks some. That table supplies the V and J calls and clone size; D and trimming were determined from the DNA. This table holds about 140,000 clones, approximately 80% found once. This entry is derived from a study of blood T cell repertoires in COVID-19. On the study more broadly: T cells, B-cell-depleted T cells, or PBMCs supplied cDNA or gDNA.

CDR3 length: 15 residues. J lost 9 bases, V lost 1 base, and 9 bases had no gene match. CDR1 LNHDA and CDR2 SQIVND come from the germline V gene (reference sequence). The J gene is TRBJ2-1, the V gene TRBV19, with 7 bases aligning to TRBD2. The source material was peripheral blood. The TCR originated in a human donor in a cohort sampled during active COVID-19. For the CDR3, the DNA is TGTGCCAGTAGTATAGGCCGGACTAGTCGGTTTGAGCAGTTCTTC. Translating gives CASSIGRTSRFEQFF.